These 13 T cell receptor beta chains came from one sample sequenced in a study of cytomegalovirus exposure and HLA in healthy donors. Assay used: immunoSEQ multiplex PCR; TCRdb lists only in-frame clones, some missing. This sample has 200,000 to 250,000 clones; over 80% occur once, and the top ten carry more than 1%. Specimen: PBMCs. These receptors were obtained from a woman under 30 in good health and CMV-seronegative.

The chain recombines TRBV7-6 with TRBJ2-3; 10 nucleotides line up with TRBD2. Trimming removed 1 base from V and 14 bases from J; junction bases left unmatched: 6. The length of the CDR3 is 13 residues. Looked up from germline, CDR1 is SGHVS and CDR2 is FNYEAQ. The CDR3 reads CASSLDTSGTWYF. The CDR3 DNA reads as TGTGCCAGCAGCTTAGATACTAGCGGGACGTGGTATTTT.

The chain couples TRBV29-1 to TRBJ2-1; D perhaps matches TRBD1 (5 bases). V was shortened by 4 bases and J by 9 bases, with 16 bases between the two germline ends. The CDR3 consists of 13 residues. Germline V gene lookup returns CDR1 SQVTM and CDR2 ANQGSEA. The CDR3 reads CSVGLRGPSEQFF. In DNA, the CDR3 is TGCAGCGTTGGACTTAGGGGTCCGAGTGAGCAGTTCTTC.

The chain is built from TRBV11-2 and TRBJ1-1; 9 bases agree with TRBD1. The germline V gene has CDR1 SGHAT and CDR2 FQNNGV. The length of the CDR3 is 15 residues. V shed 6 bases, J shed 1 base, and the junction held 6 bases outside the gene matches. The CDR3 spells CASSGTGFKNTEAFF. The DNA for the CDR3 is TGTGCCAGCAGTGGGACAGGGTTTAAGAACACTGAAGCTTTCTTT.

This chain links TRBV5-1 with TRBJ2-2, with 7 bases fitting TRBD2. Trimming removed 7 bases from V and 7 bases from J; junction bases left unmatched: 10. CDR1 SGHRS and CDR2 YFSETQ come from the germline V gene. The CDR3 extends over 14 amino acids. CDR3 sequence: CASRGAGLGGELFF. CDR3 nucleotides: TGCGCCAGCCGTGGAGCGGGACTGGGCGGGGAGCTGTTTTTT.

This chain uses TRBV19 with TRBJ1-1; 9 positions match TRBD1. The CDR3 sequence is 16 residues long. Germline CDR1 LNHDA, CDR2 SQIVND (reference sequence). V lost 5 bases, J lost 0 bases, and 7 bases stayed unmatched. The CDR3 loop reads CASSSPDRGMNTEAFF. The CDR3 nucleotides read TGTGCCAGTAGTTCCCCCGACAGGGGGATGAACACTGAAGCTTTCTTT.

The J gene is TRBJ2-1, the V gene TRBV27, with D tentatively TRBD2 (5 bases). Deletions cut 2 bases from V and 6 bases from J, with 11 bases between. The CDR3 consists of 14 residues. CDR1 and CDR2 (germline): MNHEY, SMNVEV (reference sequence). The CDR3 DNA is TGTGCCAGCAGTTTACGGCTAGCATTCAATGAGCAGTTCTTC. Translated, it gives CASSLRLAFNEQFF.

The chain couples TRBV5-1 to TRBJ1-2, with 10 nucleotides matching TRBD1. From germline, CDR1 is SGHRS and CDR2 YFSETQ. The CDR3 consists of 16 residues. V shed 5 bases, J shed 8 bases, and the junction held 15 bases outside the gene matches. The CDR3 here is CASRKYEGQGLYGYTF. CDR3 nucleotide sequence: TGCGCCAGCAGGAAATATGAGGGACAGGGGCTGTACGGCTACACCTTC. Complete variable domain (other parts from reference TRBV5-1 and TRBJ1-2): KAGVTQTPRYLIKTRGQQVTLSCSPISGHRSVSWYQQTPGQGLQFLFEYFSETQRNKGNFPGRFSGRQFSNSRSEMNVSTLELGDSALYLCASRKYEGQGLYGYTFGSGTRLTVV.

This clone was recorded once. V is TRBV9 and J is TRBJ1-3, with D possibly TRBD1 on 5 matching bases. This CDR3 comprises 16 residues. V was clipped by 3 bases and J by 1 base, with 14 bases between them. Germline lookup yields CDR1 SGDLS and CDR2 YYNGEE. CDR3: CASSAGPTGSGNTIYF. The DNA for the CDR3 is TGTGCCAGCAGCGCAGGCCCTACAGGATCTGGAAACACCATATATTTT.

This clone was found once. This chain uses TRBV4-1 with TRBJ2-1; 10 bases align to TRBD2. Trimming cost V 4 bases and J 9 bases; bases outside gene matches: 12. From germline, CDR1 is MGHRA and CDR2 YSYEKL. CDR3 length equals 16 residues. CDR3 nucleotide sequence: TGCGCCAGCAGCCCTGAGGTCAGCGGGAGGGCCGGTGAGCAGTTCTTC. Its protein product is CASSPEVSGRAGEQFF.

The chain recombines TRBV20-1 with TRBJ2-1; D is unclear. The CDR3 is made up of 11 amino acids. Germline CDR1 DFQATT, CDR2 SNEGSKA (reference sequence). Trimming left V 1 base short and J 10 bases short, with 8 bases between. As DNA, the CDR3 is TGCAGTGCTAGAGCGGTGCAAGAGCAGTTCTTC. This gives the protein CSARAVQEQFF.

The V call is TRBV7-4, the J call TRBJ1-2; possible D gene TRBD1, 6 bases. Germline V CDR1 and CDR2: SGHVT, SQSDAQ. The length of the CDR3 is 14 residues. V shed 5 bases and J shed 2 bases, with 12 bases lying between them. DNA for the CDR3: TGTGCCAGCAGCCGTGGTCAGGGGAACTATGGCTACACCTTC. It encodes CASSRGQGNYGYTF.

The chain recombines TRBV28 with TRBJ2-3; a weak D match, TRBD2 (6 bases). Trimming pared 6 bases from V and 0 bases from J, leaving 19 bases between. The CDR3 length is 17 residues. CDR1 and CDR2 (germline): MDHEN, SYDVKM. The CDR3 DNA reads as TGTGCCAGCAGAAAAAAGGGACTGATCGCTAGCACAGATACGCAGTATTTT. As protein: CASRKKGLIASTDTQYF.

This chain uses TRBV7-9 with TRBJ2-5; 14 bases map to TRBD2. With V trimmed by 4 bases and J by 2 bases, 3 bases remained unmatched. CDR1 is SEHNR and CDR2 is FQNEAQ in the germline V gene (reference sequence). This CDR3 comprises 16 residues. CDR3 region: CASSSGTSGGQETQYF. The DNA of the CDR3 is TGTGCCAGCAGCTCTGGGACTAGCGGGGGACAAGAGACCCAGTACTTC.